This T cell receptor beta chain was recovered during a study of blood T cells in healthy people across ages. The length of the CDR3 is 11 residues. Per the germline V gene, CDR1 is MDHEN and CDR2 is SYDVKM. Trimming pared 7 bases from V and 9 bases from J, leaving 12 bases between. Then a second PCR, running roughly 7 to 11 cycles, was carried out with a sample-barcoded 5' primer and a J-beta primer mix. TCRdb reprocessed the 5' RACE reads via MiXCR and lists one record per CDR3 protein. The sample records under 850,000 distinct CDR3 sequences, roughly 40% being singletons. This clonotype was counted only a few times.

The sequencing sample was made of blood. This sequence joins TRBV28 and TRBJ1-1; no firm D call. This receptor was identified in a man between 18 and 29 years old in good health. Written as DNA, the CDR3 is TGTGCCAGCATGGAACGAAAAAAAGCTTTCTTT. Translated: CASMERKKAFF.